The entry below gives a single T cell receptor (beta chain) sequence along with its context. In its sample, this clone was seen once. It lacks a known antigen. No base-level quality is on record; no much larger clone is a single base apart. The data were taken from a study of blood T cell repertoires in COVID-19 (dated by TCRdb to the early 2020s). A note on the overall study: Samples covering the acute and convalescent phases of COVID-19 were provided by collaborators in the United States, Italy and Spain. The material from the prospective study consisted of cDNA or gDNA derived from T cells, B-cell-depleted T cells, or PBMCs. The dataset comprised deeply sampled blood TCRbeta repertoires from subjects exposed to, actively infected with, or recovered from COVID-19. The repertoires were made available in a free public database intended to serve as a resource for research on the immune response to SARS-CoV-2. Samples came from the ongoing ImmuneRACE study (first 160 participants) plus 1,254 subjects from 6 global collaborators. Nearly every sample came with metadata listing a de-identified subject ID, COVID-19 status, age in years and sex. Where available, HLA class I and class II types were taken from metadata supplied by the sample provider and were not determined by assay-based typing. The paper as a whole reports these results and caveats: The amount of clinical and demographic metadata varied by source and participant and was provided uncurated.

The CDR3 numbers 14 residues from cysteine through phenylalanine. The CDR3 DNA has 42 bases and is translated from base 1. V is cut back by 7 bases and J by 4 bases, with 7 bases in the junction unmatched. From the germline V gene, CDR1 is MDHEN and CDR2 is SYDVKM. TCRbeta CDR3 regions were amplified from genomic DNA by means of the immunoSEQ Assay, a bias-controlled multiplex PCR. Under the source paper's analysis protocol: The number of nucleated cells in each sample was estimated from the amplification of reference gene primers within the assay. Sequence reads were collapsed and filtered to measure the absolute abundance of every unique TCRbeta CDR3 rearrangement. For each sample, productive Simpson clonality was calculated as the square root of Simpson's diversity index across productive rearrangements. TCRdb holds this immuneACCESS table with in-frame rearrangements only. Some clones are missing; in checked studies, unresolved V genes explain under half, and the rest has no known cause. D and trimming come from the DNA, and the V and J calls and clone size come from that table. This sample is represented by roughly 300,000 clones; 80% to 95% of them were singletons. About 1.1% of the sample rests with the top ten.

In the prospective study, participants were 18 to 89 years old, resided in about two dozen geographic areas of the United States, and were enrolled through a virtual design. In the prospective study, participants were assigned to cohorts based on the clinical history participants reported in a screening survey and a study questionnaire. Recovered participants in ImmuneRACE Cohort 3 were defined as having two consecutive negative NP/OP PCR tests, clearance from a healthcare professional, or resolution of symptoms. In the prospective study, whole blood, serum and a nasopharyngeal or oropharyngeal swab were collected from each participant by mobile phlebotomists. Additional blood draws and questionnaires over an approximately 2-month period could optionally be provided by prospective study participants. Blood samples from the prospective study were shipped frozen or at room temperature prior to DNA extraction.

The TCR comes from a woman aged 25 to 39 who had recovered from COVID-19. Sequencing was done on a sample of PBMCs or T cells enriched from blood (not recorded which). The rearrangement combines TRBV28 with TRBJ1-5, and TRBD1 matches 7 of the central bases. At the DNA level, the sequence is TGTGCCAGCATTCTAGGGGGCTTGAATCAGCCCCAGCATTTT. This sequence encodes CASILGGLNQPQHF.